Sequencing of this TCR beta chain was carried out in a study of OX40 agonist ivuxolimab in advanced cancers. Study-level background: Ivuxolimab, an agonist antibody against OX40 (CD134), was given to patients.

Repertoires were generated with immunoSEQ multiplex PCR, while TCRdb's copy carries only in-frame clones and drops some. The sample consists of under 200,000 clones, roughly 94% of them appearing once. CDR1 and CDR2 (germline): MNHNS, SASEGT. V gave up 8 bases and J gave up 0 bases, with 11 bases separating them. CDR3 length equals 13 residues. This chain links TRBV6-1 with TRBJ2-7, with D hard to call. The source was CD4+ or CD8+ T cells sorted from blood, collected in a trial of the OX40 agonist ivuxolimab. This TCR was sampled from an adult with an advanced solid tumor such as melanoma, head and neck, liver or kidney cancer. The CDR3 DNA reads as TGTGCCAGCGTCACCCTTAACTCCTACGAGCAGTACTTC. It codes for CASVTLNSYEQYF.